This entry concerns a single T cell receptor beta chain. What it binds is not known. V dropped 3 bases and J dropped 4; count of bases not matched to a gene: 3. Germline CDR1 is SQVTM and CDR2 is ANQGSEA. The CDR3 is made up of 12 amino acids. The sample belongs to a study of early T cells in non-severe SARS-CoV-2 infection. Study background: Unsorted whole-blood RNA was sequenced in bulk, leaving chains unpaired.

Individual cDNA molecules were tagged with unique molecular identifiers, the study reported. MiXCR, run by TCRdb on the 5' RACE reads, gives a single entry per CDR3 protein. The sample holds over 85,000 distinct CDR3 sequences, roughly 17% seen once. Points from the study as a whole: The study's VDJdb matching favored anti-spike CD8 responses and missed private and CD4 specificities.

This chain uses TRBV29-1 with TRBJ2-7; TRBD2 matches at 7 bases. Source material: whole blood. The source is an adult who was a healthcare worker with PCR-confirmed SARS-CoV-2 infection or an uninfected control (not recorded which). The CDR3 loop is CSVEDGRYEQYF. Here the CDR3 DNA reads TGCAGCGTTGAGGACGGGAGGTACGAGCAGTACTTC.